This T cell receptor (beta chain) was sequenced in a study of T-cell memory formation after mild COVID-19. Whole-study context: TCR clusters were largely donor specific. Overall study findings and caveats: Memory cells collected pre-infection included some clones that later responded, suggesting cross-reactive memory joined. Contracting CD8+ clones were enriched in EMRA, CD4+ mainly in CM and EM.

In regard to this clonotype: Its target is unknown.

From the 5' RACE reads, TCRdb called clonotypes with MiXCR, one entry per CDR3 protein. This sample has roughly 300,000 distinct CDR3 sequences, with approximately 8.4% found just once. CDR3 length: 14 residues. V was pared by 4 bases and J by 4 bases, with 11 bases between. Germline lookup yields CDR1 SGHRS and CDR2 YFSETQ. Specimen: PBMCs or a T cell subset sorted from them (not recorded which). The TCR originated in a man aged 18 to 29 who had mild COVID-19 (a few samples of this study predate the infection). Cell type and time point are not known. This chain links TRBV5-1 with TRBJ1-4, with D perhaps TRBD1 (5 bases). The CDR3 sequence is CASSGGRGNEKLFF. In DNA, the CDR3 is TGCGCCAGCAGCGGGGGACGGGGTAATGAAAAACTGTTTTTT.